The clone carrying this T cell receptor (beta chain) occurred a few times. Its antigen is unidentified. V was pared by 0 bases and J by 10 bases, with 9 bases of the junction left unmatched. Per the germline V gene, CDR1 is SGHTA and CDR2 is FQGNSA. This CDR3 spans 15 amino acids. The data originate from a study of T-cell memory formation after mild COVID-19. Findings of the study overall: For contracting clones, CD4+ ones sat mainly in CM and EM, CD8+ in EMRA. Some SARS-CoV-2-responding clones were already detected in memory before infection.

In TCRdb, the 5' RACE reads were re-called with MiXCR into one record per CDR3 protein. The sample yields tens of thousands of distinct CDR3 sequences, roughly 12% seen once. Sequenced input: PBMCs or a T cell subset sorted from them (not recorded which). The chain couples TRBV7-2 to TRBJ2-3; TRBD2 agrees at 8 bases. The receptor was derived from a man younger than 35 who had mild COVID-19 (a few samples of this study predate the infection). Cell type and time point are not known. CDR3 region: CASSLAPGGGTAQYF. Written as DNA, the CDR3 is TGTGCCAGCAGCTTAGCCCCCGGGGGGGGGACGGCGCAGTATTTT.